The clone carrying this TCR beta chain was seen ten or more times. Its target is not known. These data are taken from a study of cytomegalovirus exposure and HLA in healthy donors. Findings and caveats of the study: A previous analysis found most TCR beta V segments productive roughly 87% or roughly 30% of the time. Looking again later, the authors saw that most CMV-associated TCR beta chains seemed HLA-restricted. The availability of immune exposure information extended only to CMV serostatus.

This CDR3 has 16 amino acids. Germline CDR1 SGHRS, CDR2 YFSETQ. With 1 base clipped from V and 2 bases from J, the junction kept 4 bases outside the gene matches. With 60 Vbeta and 13 Jbeta primers, the PCR was carried out. Assay: immunoSEQ multiplex PCR; the TCRdb copy retains only in-frame clones and omits some. The sample shows some 150,000 clones, approximately 9% of them seen only once. The chain combines TRBV5-1 with TRBJ2-5, with TRBD2 matching over 11 bases. The origin of this receptor is a woman in her forties in good health and CMV-seropositive. What was sequenced was PBMCs. The CDR3, as DNA: TGCGCCAGCAGCTTGACCGGGACTAGCGGACAAGAGACCCAGTACTTC. This sequence encodes CASSLTGTSGQETQYF.